Presented here are 18 T cell receptor beta chains from one specimen sequenced in a study of CD8+ T cells in alopecia areata. The sample's treatment: oral pan-JAK inhibitor, 5-10 mg twice daily. Extraction of RNA preceded its reverse transcription into cDNA, which served as the sequencing template. This table comes from immunoSEQ multiplex PCR, and its TCRdb copy is limited to in-frame clones, with some not included. Here the sample spans some 96,000 clones, about 58% being singletons. The sample in question was CD8+ T cells sorted from blood, obtained at week 4, from a patient treated with tofacitinib. Receptors originate from a human donor with alopecia areata.

V gene TRBV5-6 combines with J gene TRBJ2-5; 13 nucleotides match TRBD2. The ends lost 0 bases at V and 5 bases at J; junction bases unmatched: 7. This CDR3 comprises 17 residues. Germline lookup yields CDR1 SGHDT and CDR2 YYEEEE. CDR3 sequence reads: CASSLDFTSGGAETQYF. The CDR3 bases are TGTGCCAGCAGCTTGGACTTCACTAGCGGGGGGGCGGAGACCCAGTACTTC. The entire variable domain, with the rest obtained from reference TRBV5-6 and TRBJ2-5, is as follows: DAGVTQSPTHLIKTRGQQVTLRCSPKSGHDTVSWYQQALGQGPQFIFQYYEEEERQRGNFPDRFSGHQFPNYSSELNVNALLLGDSALYLCASSLDFTSGGAETQYFGPGTRLLVL.

This clone appeared a few times. V gene TRBV29-1 combines with J gene TRBJ2-7, with a tentative D call TRBD2 (6 bases). Deletions cut 2 bases from V and 4 bases from J, with 12 bases between. CDR3 length equals 13 residues. Per germline, CDR1 SQVTM and CDR2 ANQGSEA. For the CDR3, the DNA is TGCAGCGTTGAATTTGGGGGGAGGTACGAGCAGTACTTC. It codes for CSVEFGGRYEQYF.

This clone was detected only a few times. This chain joins TRBV5-6 and TRBJ2-3; D gene ambiguous. This CDR3 contains 15 residues. Trimming left V 0 bases short and J 2 bases short, with 10 bases between. Germline values: CDR1 SGHDT, CDR2 YYEEEE. CDR3 sequence reads: CASSLENVNTDTQYF. The CDR3 DNA sequence: TGTGCCAGCAGCTTGGAGAATGTGAACACAGATACGCAGTATTTT.

This clone was detected a few times. The V gene is TRBV30, the J gene TRBJ2-7; the D gene could be TRBD1 or TRBD2 (6 bases each). V lost 2 bases, J lost 2 bases, and 22 bases lay in between. The CDR3 has 17 amino acids. Looked up from germline, CDR1 is GTSNPN and CDR2 is SVGIG (reference sequence). For the CDR3, the DNA is TGTGCCTGGAGTCCGAGTGTGGGGGGCGAACGTCCCTACGAGCAGTACTTC. Its protein product is CAWSPSVGGERPYEQYF.

The rearrangement links TRBV7-9 to TRBJ2-1, with TRBD2 identical over 9 bases. CDR3 length equals 15 residues. Germline CDR1 reads SEHNR; CDR2 reads FQNEAQ (reference sequence). Losses at the gene ends were 6 bases for V and 3 bases for J; bases not matched to a gene: 6. Here the CDR3 DNA reads TGTGCCAGCAGACTAAGCGGGGGGATCTACAATGAGCAGTTCTTC. Translation: CASRLSGGIYNEQFF.

The chain recombines TRBV7-3 with TRBJ1-2; 12 nucleotides align to TRBD1. Germline CDR1 SGHTA, CDR2 FQGTGA. V shed 5 bases, J shed 4 bases, and the junction held 5 bases outside the gene matches. This CDR3 is built from 15 residues. CDR3 region: CASSPGTGGLYGYTF. The CDR3 nucleotides read TGTGCCAGCAGCCCCGGGACAGGGGGCCTCTATGGCTACACCTTC.

V usage is TRBV2 and J usage is TRBJ2-2, with 8 bases aligning to TRBD1. The CDR3 extends over 14 amino acids. With 5 bases clipped from V and 4 bases from J, the junction kept 3 bases outside the gene matches. Germline CDR1 reads SNHLY; CDR2 reads FYNNEI. This chain's CDR3 is CASSLDRVTGELFF. In DNA, the CDR3 is TGTGCCAGCAGTTTGGACAGGGTCACCGGGGAGCTGTTTTTT.

This clone was seen a few times. The V call is TRBV7-3, the J call TRBJ1-2; 9 bases agree with TRBD1. The CDR3 is 14 amino acids. Germline V lookup: CDR1 SGHTA, CDR2 FQGTGA. Trimming at V came to 5 bases and at J to 8 bases, leaving 9 bases not matched to a gene. CDR3 DNA sequence: TGTGCCAGCAGCCCCGACAGGGGGTCGTTAGGCTACACCTTC. Translated, it gives CASSPDRGSLGYTF. Looking up the rest from reference TRBV7-3 and TRBJ1-2 gives the full variable domain: GAGVSQTPSNKVTEKGKYVELRCDPISGHTALYWYRQSLGQGPEFLIYFQGTGAADDSGLPNDRFFAVRPEGSVSTLKIQRTERGDSAVYLCASSPDRGSLGYTFGSGTRLTVV.

The chain links TRBV4-1 to TRBJ2-1, with TRBD2 matching over 10 bases. V was pared by 0 bases and J by 6 bases, with 2 bases of the junction left unmatched. Germline V lookup: CDR1 MGHRA, CDR2 YSYEKL. The CDR3 runs 15 residues. CDR3 coding DNA: TGCGCCAGCAGCCAAGAAACTAGCGGGGCCAATGAGCAGTTCTTC. Translating it yields CASSQETSGANEQFF.

This chain uses TRBV7-9 with TRBJ2-7, with D unclear. The V and J ends lost 4 bases and 0 bases respectively, with 13 bases between them. CDR3 length equals 15 residues. Per germline, CDR1 SEHNR and CDR2 FQNEAQ (reference sequence). The DNA of the CDR3 is TGTGCCAGCAGCTCAACCGGCCAGAGCTCCTACGAGCAGTACTTC. Residues: CASSSTGQSSYEQYF. The whole variable domain, remainder taken from reference TRBV7-9 and TRBJ2-7, is DTGVSQNPRHKITKRGQNVTFRCDPISEHNRLYWYRQTLGQGPEFLTYFQNEAQLEKSRLLSDRFSAERPKGSFSTLEIQRTEQGDSAMYLCASSSTGQSSYEQYFGPGTRLTVT.

This clone was counted between two and nine times. The V call is TRBV19, the J call TRBJ1-4, with D possibly TRBD1 on 5 matching bases. Per the germline V gene, CDR1 is LNHDA and CDR2 is SQIVND (reference sequence). The germline V and J ends were trimmed by 5 bases and 7 bases, with 17 bases remaining between them. The CDR3 extends over 15 amino acids. The chain's CDR3 is CASSSNRGIGEKLFF. The CDR3, as DNA: TGTGCCAGTAGTTCCAACCGGGGGATAGGTGAAAAACTGTTTTTT.

The chain recombines TRBV28 with TRBJ2-5, with 7 positions matching TRBD2. This CDR3 is 14 amino acids long. Germline CDR1 MDHEN, CDR2 SYDVKM. V lost 8 bases and J lost 4; bases outside the gene matches: 10. CDR3 in DNA: TGTGCCAGCTCCCAGGCAGGGAGGGGAGAGACCCAGTACTTC. Translating it yields CASSQAGRGETQYF.

There are a few counts of this clone. This rearrangement joins TRBV19 to TRBJ2-1; 12 bases are shared with TRBD2. Germline V CDR1 and CDR2: LNHDA, SQIVND (reference sequence). V was pared by 8 bases and J by 8 bases, with 19 bases of the junction left unmatched. The CDR3 loop spans 18 amino acids. The CDR3 DNA reads TGTGCCAGTGCCCTGGGGCTAGCGGGGGGGCCTCGTGGCGATGAGCAGTTCTTC. This sequence encodes CASALGLAGGPRGDEQFF.

This clone was picked up one time. The chain carries TRBV5-1 and TRBJ1-2; D unclear. Trimming pared 1 base from V and 2 bases from J, leaving 15 bases between. Germline V gene sequence: CDR1 SGHRS, CDR2 YFSETQ. The CDR3 sequence is 16 residues long. The chain's CDR3 is CASSLLTRRWNYGYTF. The CDR3, as DNA: TGCGCCAGCAGCTTGCTCACGAGACGGTGGAACTATGGCTACACCTTC.

V is TRBV13 and J is TRBJ1-1, with 8 nucleotides matching TRBD1. The trim removed 5 bases at V and 5 bases at J, leaving 7 bases unmatched. CDR3 length equals 14 residues. Germline V gene data show CDR1 as PRHDT and CDR2 as FYEKMQ (reference sequence). The chain's CDR3 is CASSLRQGRTEAFF. The DNA of the CDR3 is TGTGCCAGCAGCCTAAGACAGGGGCGGACTGAAGCTTTCTTT.

V gene TRBV19 combines with J gene TRBJ1-5; 9 bases are a match to TRBD1. Germline V gene data show CDR1 as LNHDA and CDR2 as SQIVND (reference sequence). This CDR3 is built from 15 residues. V lost 7 bases, J lost 1 base, and 5 bases stayed unmatched. CDR3 sequence (DNA): TGTGCCAGTATCGAGGACAGGGGAAGCAATCAGCCCCAGCATTTT. Its translation: CASIEDRGSNQPQHF.

This clone was observed a handful of times. The gene calls are TRBV14 and TRBJ2-1; D unclear. The length of the CDR3 is 14 residues. Trimming stripped 3 bases from V and 5 bases from J, with 11 bases between. Germline lookup yields CDR1 SGHDN and CDR2 FVKESK. The CDR3 nucleotides read TGTGCCAGCAGCCACGAGTCTCCGAACAATGAGCAGTTCTTC. Its protein product is CASSHESPNNEQFF.

This chain uses TRBV2 with TRBJ2-3; D ambiguous. The CDR3 is 10 residues long. Trimming stripped 8 bases from V and 6 bases from J, with 6 bases between. Germline V gene lookup returns CDR1 SNHLY and CDR2 FYNNEI. In DNA form, the CDR3 reads TGTGCCAGCGGGTTGGATACGCAGTATTTT. It codes for CASGLDTQYF.